This passage covers 27 T cell receptor beta chains from one sample sequenced in a study of blood T cell repertoires in COVID-19. Clones were read by immunoSEQ multiplex PCR, and TCRdb kept only the in-frame ones, dropping some. Among about 140,000 clones, about four fifths were seen once, and the ten largest hold roughly 1.7%. Sequenced sample: PBMCs or T cells enriched from blood (not recorded which). The receptors derive from a woman younger than 35 who had been exposed to COVID-19.

The chain combines TRBV3-1 (or the pseudogene TRBV3-2) with TRBJ2-3, with 8 positions matching TRBD2. Per the germline V gene, CDR1 is LGHDT and CDR2 is YNNKEL (reference sequence). Unmatched junction bases numbered 17, after V lost 0 bases and J lost 6 bases. This CDR3 comprises 19 residues. CDR3 nucleotide sequence: TGTGCCAGCAGCCAAGAGGGGATCAGCGGGAGTTATCATGTGGATACGCAGTATTTT. Amino acids: CASSQEGISGSYHVDTQYF.

The V and J genes are TRBV19 and TRBJ1-3; 7 nucleotides line up with TRBD1. Per the germline V gene, CDR1 is LNHDA and CDR2 is SQIVND (reference sequence). The CDR3 is 18 residues long. J lost 0 bases, V lost 7 bases, and 15 bases had no gene match. In DNA form, the CDR3 reads TGTGCCAGTATGGTGGCGAGGGGGCGCCTTATCTCTGGAAACACCATATATTTT. Translation gives CASMVARGRLISGNTIYF.

V gene TRBV11-2 combines with J gene TRBJ1-1; tentatively, D is TRBD1 (5 bases). Germline-derived CDR1 and CDR2 are SGHAT and FQNNGV. The CDR3 sequence is 16 residues long. V was shortened by 1 base and J by 1 base, with 13 bases between the two germline ends. For the CDR3, the DNA is TGTGCCAGCAGCTTAGCCCTAATGGGGGGGAACACTGAAGCTTTCTTT. It yields the protein CASSLALMGGNTEAFF.

V and J are TRBV19 and TRBJ2-1; perhaps TRBD2 as D (6 bases). Trimming cost V 3 bases and J 5 bases, with 20 bases left between them. The CDR3 is made up of 17 amino acids. Germline V lookup: CDR1 LNHDA, CDR2 SQIVND (reference sequence). CDR3 nucleotides: TGTGCCAGTAGTATCGGTAGGTGGGACTTCGGCAACAATGAGCAGTTCTTC. Translated, it gives CASSIGRWDFGNNEQFF.

The rearrangement joins TRBV7-2 to TRBJ1-2; possibly TRBD1 for D (6 bases). CDR1 and CDR2 from the germline V gene are SGHTA and FQGNSA. The CDR3 runs 13 residues. The V end lost 4 bases, the J end lost 4 bases, and 10 bases lay between the germline ends. This chain's CDR3 is CASSYRELYGYTF. The CDR3 region has the DNA TGTGCCAGCAGCTACAGGGAACTCTATGGCTACACCTTC.

The rearrangement links TRBV27 to TRBJ2-7; D is unresolved. CDR1 and CDR2 (germline): MNHEY, SMNVEV (reference sequence). This CDR3 contains 15 residues. V dropped 5 bases and J dropped 3 bases, with 17 bases sitting between them. CDR3 sequence reads: CASSKLPGSSYEQYF. For the CDR3, the DNA is TGTGCCAGCAGTAAACTTCCCGGGTCCAGCTACGAGCAGTACTTC.

This clone was seen more than once but under ten times. This sequence joins TRBV19 and TRBJ2-7; TRBD1 might be the D (6 bases). The CDR3 runs 11 residues. Between the trimmed V and J ends, which lost 6 bases and 6 bases, there was a span of 9 bases. The germline V gene has CDR1 LNHDA and CDR2 SQIVND (reference sequence). The CDR3 reads CASSDRREQYF. CDR3 in DNA: TGTGCCAGTAGCGACAGGCGCGAGCAGTACTTC.

This sequence joins TRBV28 and TRBJ2-7; 10 positions agree with TRBD2. V shed 5 bases and J 2 bases; nucleotides not matched to a gene: 6. The length of the CDR3 is 15 residues. Germline V gene sequence: CDR1 MDHEN, CDR2 SYDVKM. CDR3 nucleotide sequence: TGTGCCAGCAGTACCACCGGGACTAGCGCCTACGAGCAGTACTTC. Its protein product is CASSTTGTSAYEQYF.

V gene TRBV27 combines with J gene TRBJ1-5, with D uncertain. Germline loops: CDR1 MNHEY, CDR2 SMNVEV (reference sequence). This CDR3 contains 13 residues. V lost 2 bases, J lost 7 bases, and 9 bases lay in between. CDR3 amino acids: CASSLQDRQPQHF. The CDR3, as DNA: TGTGCCAGCAGTTTACAGGATCGGCAGCCCCAGCATTTT.

The gene calls are TRBV29-1 and TRBJ2-3; 8 bases align to TRBD1. The CDR3 consists of 13 residues. The germline gives CDR1 SQVTM, CDR2 ANQGSEA. The V gene end was trimmed by 4 bases and the J gene end by 2 bases; junction bases not matched to a gene: 2. Here the CDR3 DNA reads TGCAGCGTTGTGGACAGGGCCACAGATACGCAGTATTTT. It encodes CSVVDRATDTQYF.

This clone was counted between two and nine times. The chain is built from TRBV2 and TRBJ2-6; D ambiguous. CDR3 length: 12 residues. V lost 6 bases, J lost 4 bases, and 4 bases lay in between. Germline assignment: CDR1 SNHLY and CDR2 FYNNEI. CDR3 sequence: CASRAGANVLTF. CDR3 nucleotide sequence: TGTGCCAGCAGGGCCGGGGCCAACGTCCTGACTTTC.

The rearrangement joins TRBV29-1 to TRBJ2-7, with 12 nucleotides matching TRBD2. V was clipped by 7 bases and J by 2 bases; unmatched bases: 12. The CDR3 extends over 16 amino acids. Germline-derived CDR1 and CDR2 are SQVTM and ANQGSEA. The CDR3 is CSAPVAGLAGTYEQYF. CDR3 DNA: TGCAGCGCTCCGGTAGCAGGACTAGCGGGGACCTACGAGCAGTACTTC.

In DNA, the CDR3 is TGTGCCCCCAGGGGCTTCTCCTCGAATGAGCAGTTCTTC. Its protein is CAPRGFSSNEQFF. This chain links TRBV19 with TRBJ2-1; perhaps TRBD1 as D (6 bases). Germline V gene data show CDR1 as LNHDA and CDR2 as SQIVND (reference sequence). The CDR3 runs 13 residues. The V end lost 11 bases, the J end lost 7 bases, and 18 bases lay between the germline ends. Supplemented by reference TRBV19 and TRBJ2-1, the full variable domain reads DGGITQSPKYLFRKEGQNVTLSCEQNLNHDAMYWYRQDPGQGLRLIYYSQIVNDFQKGDIAEGYSVSREKKESFPLTVTSAQKNPTAFYLCAPRGFSSNEQFFGPGTRLTVL.

Comment on this clone: This sample also contains other DNA sequences that code for the same CDR3. V is TRBV28 and J is TRBJ1-6, with D possibly being TRBD1 (5 bases). Deletions cut 2 bases from V and 10 bases from J, with 12 bases between. Germline CDR1 reads MDHEN; CDR2 reads SYDVKM. The CDR3 extends over 14 amino acids. For the CDR3, the DNA is TGTGCCAGCAGTTTACCGGGGGGGAACTCACCCCTCCACTTT. This sequence encodes CASSLPGGNSPLHF. Combining the CDR3 with reference TRBV28 and TRBJ1-6 gives the whole variable domain DVKVTQSSRYLVKRTGEKVFLECVQDMDHENMFWYRQDPGLGLRLIYFSYDVKMKEKGDIPEGYSVSREKKERFSLILESASTNQTSMYLCASSLPGGNSPLHFGNGTRLTVT.

The V and J genes are TRBV27 and TRBJ2-1, with TRBD2 identical over 10 bases. This CDR3 contains 15 residues. Germline assignment: CDR1 MNHEY and CDR2 SMNVEV (reference sequence). With V trimmed by 5 bases and J by 6 bases, 7 bases remained unmatched. The CDR3 DNA is TGTGCCAGCAGTCCCCGACTAGCGGGCTTCAATGAGCAGTTCTTC. Residues: CASSPRLAGFNEQFF.

The rearrangement joins TRBV19 to TRBJ1-5, with a possible D match to TRBD1 (6 bases). Looked up from germline, CDR1 is LNHDA and CDR2 is SQIVND (reference sequence). V lost 4 bases, J lost 5 bases, and 15 bases lay in between. This CDR3 is 15 amino acids long. Here the CDR3 DNA reads TGTGCCAGTAGTACAAGGACAGCCCTACATCAGCCCCAGCATTTT. It codes for CASSTRTALHQPQHF.

The rearrangement links TRBV18 to TRBJ2-3; 7 bases match TRBD2. This CDR3 contains 14 residues. CDR1 and CDR2 from the germline V gene are KGHSH and LQKENI. Losses at the gene ends were 4 bases for V and 5 bases for J; bases not matched to a gene: 6. CDR3 in DNA: TGTGCCAGCTCACTTGGACTAGGACAAGATACGCAGTATTTT. It translates to CASSLGLGQDTQYF.

The chain combines TRBV10-3 with TRBJ2-4, with 8 bases lining up with TRBD1. The CDR3 length is 15 residues. The germline CDR1 and CDR2 sequences are ENHRY and SYGVKD. The ends lost 3 bases at V and 5 bases at J; junction bases unmatched: 6. CDR3 amino acids: CAISDTDRVENIQYF. The CDR3 DNA reads as TGTGCCATCAGTGACACGGACAGGGTTGAAAACATTCAGTACTTC.

The chain combines TRBV28 with TRBJ1-4, with D possibly being TRBD1 (6 bases). Deletions cut 3 bases from V and 7 bases from J, with 18 bases between. CDR3 size: 16 residues. From germline, CDR1 is MDHEN and CDR2 SYDVKM. The CDR3 DNA is TGTGCCAGCAGTTTGGTACCCCAGGGGTCCGGTGAAAAACTGTTTTTT. Protein sequence: CASSLVPQGSGEKLFF. The full variable domain, completed using reference TRBV28 and TRBJ1-4, is DVKVTQSSRYLVKRTGEKVFLECVQDMDHENMFWYRQDPGLGLRLIYFSYDVKMKEKGDIPEGYSVSREKKERFSLILESASTNQTSMYLCASSLVPQGSGEKLFFGSGTQLSVL.

This clone was seen a single time. The V call is TRBV27, the J call TRBJ2-1; TRBD2 might be the D (6 bases). V lost 6 bases and J 10 bases, leaving 25 bases between the germline ends. Germline assignment: CDR1 MNHEY and CDR2 SMNVEV (reference sequence). This CDR3 spans 16 amino acids. The CDR3: CASSPTLREWVSEQFF. For the CDR3, the DNA is TGTGCCAGCAGCCCAACTCTGCGGGAATGGGTTTCGGAGCAGTTCTTC.

This clone has just one count. The J gene is TRBJ2-3, the V gene TRBV2; a possible D gene is TRBD2 (5 bases). CDR1 and CDR2 from the germline V gene are SNHLY and FYNNEI. CDR3 length: 14 residues. V gave up 5 bases and J gave up 4 bases, with 13 bases separating them. CDR3 coding DNA: TGTGCCAGCAGTATAAACGGGGAACCAGATACGCAGTATTTT. Its protein product is CASSINGEPDTQYF.

The chain carries TRBV19 and TRBJ1-1; D is perhaps TRBD1 (5 bases). Trimming shortened V by 5 bases and J by 0 bases, and 25 bases separated the two germline ends. The CDR3 totals 19 residues. The germline CDR1 and CDR2 sequences are LNHDA and SQIVND (reference sequence). The CDR3 loop is CASSDIYSRGLLLNTEAFF. CDR3 in DNA: TGTGCCAGTAGTGACATATACTCTAGGGGTTTATTGTTGAACACTGAAGCTTTCTTT.

V is TRBV5-1 and J is TRBJ2-7, with D unclear. The CDR3 runs 15 residues. Between the trimmed V and J ends, which lost 0 bases and 4 bases, there was a span of 14 bases. From germline, CDR1 is SGHRS and CDR2 YFSETQ. CDR3 amino acids: CASSLALRTSYEQYF. For the CDR3, the DNA is TGCGCCAGCAGCTTGGCCCTACGAACGAGTTACGAGCAGTACTTC.

The chain recombines TRBV5-4 with TRBJ1-4; 7 positions match TRBD1. This CDR3 comprises 17 residues. V lost 1 base to trimming and J lost 4 bases; unmatched junction nucleotides: 10. CDR1 is SGHNT, CDR2 YYREEE, per germline (reference sequence). Written as DNA, the CDR3 is TGTGCCAGCAGCTTGTCCCTGGCAGGGGGATTTAATGAAAAACTGTTTTTT. Residues: CASSLSLAGGFNEKLFF.

The chain joins TRBV7-9 to TRBJ2-7, with TRBD1 as a possible D gene (5 bases). Trimming shortened V by 5 bases and J by 6 bases, and 14 bases separated the two germline ends. This CDR3 has 13 amino acids. The germline V gene has CDR1 SEHNR and CDR2 FQNEAQ (reference sequence). Here the CDR3 DNA reads TGTGCCAGCAGCCCTAGGCAAGGGGCCGAGCAGTACTTC. It codes for CASSPRQGAEQYF.

The genes are TRBV19 and TRBJ2-2; weak D call: TRBD1 (5 bases). Germline assignment: CDR1 LNHDA and CDR2 SQIVND (reference sequence). Trimming removed 7 bases at V and 1 base at J, with 7 bases between. CDR3 length: 13 amino acids. The CDR3, as DNA: TGTGCCAGTAAGGGGCGGAACACCGGGGAGCTGTTTTTT. It encodes CASKGRNTGELFF.

The CDR3 loop reads CSASSQDEQYF. CDR3 DNA sequence: TGCAGTGCTAGTTCGCAGGACGAGCAGTACTTC. J is TRBJ2-7 and V is TRBV20-1; no definite D call. The CDR3 is 11 residues long. Germline loops: CDR1 DFQATT, CDR2 SNEGSKA (reference sequence). V lost 3 bases and J lost 5, with 8 bases in between.